This entry features one TCR beta chain sequence. The target of this receptor is not known. Base-call qualities are not available, and no considerably larger clone is one nucleotide away. Donors formed part of the validation cohort, which comprised 120 subjects and was distinct from the first cohort of under 750 subjects. The data originate from a study of cytomegalovirus exposure and HLA in healthy donors (dated by TCRdb to 2017 to 2019). Some background on the complete study: According to a later analysis, one platform produced both the 110 or so validation repertoires and the 666 repertoires of the first cohort. In addition to the first cohort of around 670 subjects, a separate validation cohort of 120 different subjects was used. The study combined high-throughput TCR immunosequencing, statistical association of individual TCRs with disease status, and machine learning to predict cytomegalovirus infection status. The study aimed to test whether signatures of past pathogen exposure could be identified by cataloging public T cell receptors. Here is what the overall study found, with its caveats: A later analysis had no HLA typing for the validation cohort, so co-occurrence there was scored across all 120 repertoires. The authors suggested that the approach could potentially be extended to other disease states and immunological phenotypes. The classifier was reported to diagnose cytomegalovirus status with high specificity and sensitivity in both the original cohort and the validation cohort. In the study, 150 to 200 TCR beta chains were listed as associated with cytomegalovirus. While some public TCRs were present in many individuals, most TCR sequences turned up only very rarely across donors. Of the cluster scores, around 95% were above 0 in a later analysis, which found that TCRs clustered in the first cohort also tended to co-occur in the roughly 130 validation repertoires. In vitro tests confirmed that a few of the cytomegalovirus-associated TCR beta chains recognize cytomegalovirus antigens.

The method behind the library was the immunoSEQ multiplex PCR assay. The paper's processing steps were these. A statistical classification framework was built to diagnose cytomegalovirus status from the catalog of TCR beta chain sequences. TCRdb's version of the immuneACCESS table is confined to in-frame rearrangements and falls short of the full clone set. An unresolved V gene accounts for under half of the shortfall where checked; the remainder is of unknown origin. V, J and clone size reflect that table, while D and trimming were determined from the DNA. In this sample the table shows roughly 150,000 clones, roughly 91% of which occur a single time. The ten biggest clones cover 2.5% to 3.5% of the sample. Inclusive of the bounding cysteine and phenylalanine, the CDR3 is 14 residues long. Kept here is only the CDR3 DNA, which spans 42 bases and is read in frame from base 1. The V end gives up 0 bases and the J end 8 bases, leaving 6 bases in the junction not matched to a gene. The germline V gene sets CDR1 to MNHEY and CDR2 to SVGAGI.

The sequence joins TRBV6-5 to TRBJ1-2; the central 7 bases match TRBD1. The sequence was collected from a man aged 18 to 30 in good health and CMV-seronegative. The material sequenced was PBMCs. The DNA sequence is given as TGTGCCAGCAGTTACTCGCAGGGGGTACGGGGCTACACCTTC. This sequence encodes CASSYSQGVRGYTF.